This T cell receptor (beta chain) derives from a study of blood T cell repertoires in COVID-19. At the level of the study: Both acute and convalescent COVID-19 samples were obtained from the United States, Italy and Spain.

In germline, CDR1 is SEHNR, CDR2 FQNEAQ (reference sequence). The CDR3 sequence is 16 residues long. The J segment lost 2 bases and the V segment lost 7 bases, leaving 12 bases of the junction unmatched. Per the original methods: Amplified reference gene primers provided the basis for estimating nucleated cell counts. Profiling relied on immunoSEQ multiplex PCR, and the TCRdb table lists in-frame clones only, not all of them. Clone size and V and J calls were adopted from that table, with D and trimming inferred from the DNA. The sample includes about 110,000 clones, more than 65% seen only once; the top ten take roughly 7.9%.

The gene calls are TRBV7-9 and TRBJ2-3, with TRBD2 matching over 7 bases. The sample consisted of peripheral blood. This clonotype was obtained from a woman older than 75 with active or convalescent COVID-19. The CDR3 here is CASTNGDYSVTDTQYF. CDR3 bases: TGTGCCAGCACCAACGGGGACTATTCCGTCACAGATACGCAGTATTTT.